This passage covers 26 T cell receptor beta chains from one sample sequenced in a study of T cell responses to AZD1222 COVID-19 vaccine. Clones were sequenced by immunoSEQ multiplex PCR, and TCRdb holds only the in-frame ones, with some missing. This sample has more than 150,000 clones, with 85% to 95% found just once. Specimen: peripheral blood, collected on day 0 of AZD1222 vaccination. These receptors were taken from an adult in good health.

V usage is TRBV6-2 or TRBV6-3 and J usage is TRBJ1-5; 10 bases align to TRBD1. V gave up 4 bases and J gave up 0 bases; unmatched junction bases: 3. Germline assignment: CDR1 MNHEY and CDR2 SVGEGT. This CDR3 comprises 16 residues. The CDR3: CASSWGTGASNQPQHF. CDR3 sequence (DNA): TGTGCCAGCAGTTGGGGGACAGGGGCTAGCAATCAGCCCCAGCATTTT.

This clone was recorded only once. The chain is built from TRBV4-1 and TRBJ1-1; the D gene is possibly TRBD1 (5 bases). V was trimmed by 0 bases and J by 0 bases, leaving 17 bases between them. The CDR3 length is 18 residues. Germline CDR1 MGHRA, CDR2 YSYEKL. The CDR3 loop is CASSQEYRDGTLNTEAFF. For the CDR3, the DNA is TGCGCCAGCAGCCAAGAATATCGGGACGGAACGTTGAACACTGAAGCTTTCTTT.

The chain has TRBV24-1 and TRBJ2-1, with 8 bases matching TRBD1. The J segment lost 6 bases and the V segment lost 9 bases, leaving 12 bases of the junction unmatched. CDR1 KGHDR and CDR2 SFDVKD come from the germline V gene. The CDR3 is made up of 15 amino acids. This CDR3 is CATESQGALSNEQFF. Written as DNA, the CDR3 is TGTGCCACCGAGAGCCAGGGGGCGCTTAGCAATGAGCAGTTCTTC.

The chain links TRBV4-2 to TRBJ1-2; 8 positions agree with TRBD1. The CDR3 is made up of 14 amino acids. Germline V CDR1 and CDR2: LGHNA, YNFKEQ. V shed 0 bases and J 6 bases; nucleotides not matched to a gene: 3. The CDR3 sequence: CASSQEDRVHGYTF. As DNA, the CDR3 is TGTGCCAGCAGCCAAGAGGACAGGGTCCATGGCTACACCTTC.

This chain uses TRBV4-2 with TRBJ2-3; the match to TRBD2 covers 15 bases. J was trimmed by 4 bases and V by 4 bases; bases with no gene match: 12. This CDR3 has 19 amino acids. CDR1 and CDR2 from the germline V gene are LGHNA and YNFKEQ. The CDR3 DNA reads TGTGCCAGCAGCCTCGGACTAGCGGGGGGGCCCCTGGGAGCAGATACGCAGTATTTT. Protein: CASSLGLAGGPLGADTQYF.

In its sample, this clone was seen once. The genes are TRBV27 and TRBJ2-1; TRBD2 might be the D (5 bases). In germline, CDR1 is MNHEY, CDR2 SMNVEV (reference sequence). The CDR3 runs 15 residues. V lost 1 base and J 9 bases, leaving 16 bases between the germline ends. CDR3: CASSLYYTWTCEQFF. DNA of the CDR3: TGTGCCAGCAGTTTATATTACACCTGGACTTGTGAGCAGTTCTTC.

The count of this clone is one. This chain uses TRBV19 with TRBJ1-3; D uncertain. The germline CDR1 and CDR2 sequences are LNHDA and SQIVND (reference sequence). CDR3 length: 12 amino acids. V gave up 6 bases and J gave up 4 bases, with 7 bases separating them. CDR3 in amino acids: CASRASGNTIYF. The CDR3 nucleotides are TGTGCCAGTAGGGCGTCGGGAAACACCATATATTTT.

CDR3 protein: CATSRLAGVLNEQFF. The CDR3 DNA sequence: TGTGCCACCAGCCGACTAGCGGGAGTTCTCAATGAGCAGTTCTTC. The chain combines TRBV15 with TRBJ2-1; 12 bases agree with TRBD2. The CDR3 contains 15 residues. The V and J ends lost 5 bases and 6 bases, in that order; junction bases with no gene match: 5. Germline loops: CDR1 LNHNV, CDR2 YYDKDF (reference sequence).

This sequence joins TRBV7-6 and TRBJ1-2; D is uncertain. The CDR3 loop spans 13 amino acids. The germline V gene has CDR1 SGHVS and CDR2 FNYEAQ. DNA for the CDR3: TGTGCTGTGGTGGCCTACCTTTCTATCGGCTACACCTTC. It translates to CAVVAYLSIGYTF.

This clone appeared once. The rearrangement links TRBV2 to TRBJ1-5; possibly TRBD1 for D (5 bases). Germline lookup yields CDR1 SNHLY and CDR2 FYNNEI. The CDR3 extends over 14 amino acids. The V gene lost 4 bases and the J gene lost 7 bases, with 14 bases spanning the gap. CDR3 in DNA: TGTGCCAGCAGTGCCACAGGTCTAAAGCAGCCCCAGCATTTT. It encodes CASSATGLKQPQHF.

The chain uses TRBV24-1 and TRBJ2-3; perhaps TRBD2 as D (5 bases). In germline, CDR1 is KGHDR, CDR2 SFDVKD. The germline V and J ends were trimmed by 3 bases and 5 bases, with 8 bases remaining between them. This CDR3 has 13 amino acids. The CDR3 region is CATSDGRRDTQYF. CDR3 nucleotides: TGTGCCACCAGTGATGGGAGACGAGATACGCAGTATTTT.

The chain recombines TRBV10-2 with TRBJ1-5, with D tentatively TRBD1 (5 bases). Trimming took off 0 bases at V and 7 bases at J, with 13 bases between the two ends. Germline CDR1 WSHSY, CDR2 SAAADI. The CDR3 runs 15 residues. CDR3 nucleotide sequence: TGCGCCAGCAGTGAGTCGAGTAAGGGGTTACAGCCCCAGCATTTT. It translates to CASSESSKGLQPQHF.

The V and J genes are TRBV5-1 and TRBJ2-2, with D uncertain. The germline V and J ends were trimmed by 3 bases and 1 base, with 10 bases remaining between them. Germline CDR1 SGHRS, CDR2 YFSETQ. The CDR3 runs 15 residues. In DNA, the CDR3 is TGCGCCAGCAGCTCGGACGGTCGGAACACCGGGGAGCTGTTTTTT. Protein: CASSSDGRNTGELFF.

This clone has only one observation. V usage is TRBV18 and J usage is TRBJ1-5, with D perhaps matching TRBD1 (6 bases). The CDR3 is 14 amino acids. The V gene's germline CDR1 is KGHSH and CDR2 LQKENI. V shed 2 bases and J shed 4 bases, with 9 bases lying between them. The CDR3 DNA reads as TGTGCCAGCTCACCATTTCAGGGGAATCAGCCCCAGCATTTT. The encoded protein is CASSPFQGNQPQHF.

In the case of this clone: An end of the junction does not agree with germline; a read error may underlie this. The gene calls are TRBV18 and TRBJ1-4; no reliable D call. The CDR3 sequence is 14 residues long. The germline gives CDR1 KGHSH, CDR2 LQKENI. The chain's CDR3 is CASSPNRRQDLFRF. CDR3 coding DNA: TGTGCCAGCTCACCAAATAGGCGGCAGGACCTTTTCCGTTTT.

The chain couples TRBV6-5 to TRBJ1-3; D is ambiguous. This CDR3 has 15 residues. V lost 5 bases, J lost 1 base, and 12 bases lay in between. The V gene's germline CDR1 is MNHEY and CDR2 SVGAGI. This chain's CDR3 is CASSIVQHSGNTIYF. CDR3 in DNA: TGTGCCAGCAGTATCGTTCAGCATTCTGGAAACACCATATATTTT.

Many counts were recorded for this clone. The V call is TRBV19, the J call TRBJ1-5; no firm D call. The germline V gene encodes CDR1 LNHDA and CDR2 SQIVND (reference sequence). The CDR3 runs 13 residues. Trimming took 4 bases from V and 2 from J, leaving 6 bases between them. CDR3 DNA sequence: TGTGCCAGTAGTAAGGGAGGCAATCAGCCCCAGCATTTT. Protein product: CASSKGGNQPQHF.

This chain links TRBV5-4 with TRBJ1-3; 11 bases match TRBD1. V shed 4 bases, J shed 4 bases, and the junction held 7 bases outside the gene matches. Per germline, CDR1 SGHNT and CDR2 YYREEE (reference sequence). The CDR3 is 16 residues long. CDR3 in amino acids: CASSAGTGGRGNTIYF. The CDR3 coding sequence is TGTGCCAGCAGCGCCGGGACAGGGGGAAGAGGAAACACCATATATTTT.

J is TRBJ1-1 and V is TRBV27; 8 nucleotides align to TRBD1. The germline CDR1 and CDR2 sequences are MNHEY and SMNVEV (reference sequence). The CDR3 contains 17 residues. J was trimmed by 4 bases and V by 3 bases; bases with no gene match: 13. The CDR3 DNA is TGTGCCAGCAGTTTTGGTTCTGCGACAGGGGCCGTCACTGAAGCTTTCTTT. Residues: CASSFGSATGAVTEAFF.

The genes are TRBV5-4 and TRBJ1-5, with D uncertain. CDR1 is SGHNT, CDR2 YYREEE, per germline (reference sequence). The CDR3 has 12 residues. V lost 1 base to trimming and J lost 6 bases, with 5 bases between them. For the CDR3, the DNA is TGTGCCAGCAGCTTGTTGGGTCAGCCCCAGCATTTT. The encoded protein is CASSLLGQPQHF. Based on the CDR3 plus reference TRBV5-4 and TRBJ1-5, the full variable domain is ETGVTQSPTHLIKTRGQQVTLRCSSQSGHNTVSWYQQALGQGPQFIFQYYREEENGRGNFPPRFSGLQFPNYSSELNVNALELDDSALYLCASSLLGQPQHFGDGTRLSIL.

The chain joins TRBV5-4 to TRBJ2-6, with D hard to call. The ends were cut back, 0 bases at V and 0 bases at J, with 10 bases in the middle. Germline V lookup: CDR1 SGHNT, CDR2 YYREEE (reference sequence). The CDR3 covers 17 residues. The CDR3 region is CASSLVSTASGANVLTF. In DNA form, the CDR3 reads TGTGCCAGCAGCTTGGTCAGTACAGCCTCTGGGGCCAACGTCCTGACTTTC. The variable domain in full, completed from reference TRBV5-4 and TRBJ2-6, reads ETGVTQSPTHLIKTRGQQVTLRCSSQSGHNTVSWYQQALGQGPQFIFQYYREEENGRGNFPPRFSGLQFPNYSSELNVNALELDDSALYLCASSLVSTASGANVLTFGAGSRLTVL.

This chain uses TRBV7-6 with TRBJ2-3; D remains unclear. This CDR3 is 13 amino acids long. CDR1 SGHVS and CDR2 FNYEAQ come from the germline V gene. With 2 bases removed from V and 2 bases from J, the gap between germline ends came to 5 bases. The CDR3 reads CASSLTYTDTQYF. The DNA of the CDR3 is TGTGCCAGCAGCTTAACGTACACAGATACGCAGTATTTT.

V usage is TRBV5-1 and J usage is TRBJ2-3, with 7 bases lining up with TRBD2. J lost 0 bases, V lost 4 bases, and 5 bases had no gene match. Germline CDR1 and CDR2: SGHRS and YFSETQ. The CDR3 length is 15 residues. CDR3 sequence (DNA): TGCGCCAGCAGCCCGGATAGCGGGAGCACAGATACGCAGTATTTT. Its protein product is CASSPDSGSTDTQYF.

The J gene is TRBJ2-1, the V gene TRBV6-5, with D possibly TRBD2 on 5 matching bases. Germline CDR1 is MNHEY and CDR2 is SVGAGI. V was clipped by 6 bases and J by 1 base, with 13 bases between them. This CDR3 spans 15 amino acids. CDR3 nucleotides: TGTGCCAGCAGCATTTCGGGGTTTTCCTACAATGAGCAGTTCTTC. This gives the protein CASSISGFSYNEQFF.

The CDR3 sequence is CASSIDRAHYGYTF. The CDR3 DNA follows: TGTGCCAGTAGTATAGACAGGGCCCACTATGGCTACACCTTC. The rearrangement uses TRBV19 and TRBJ1-2; TRBD1 is a possible D gene (5 bases). The V end was cut by 0 bases, the J end by 3 bases, with 8 bases between. The CDR3 loop spans 14 amino acids. Germline CDR1 LNHDA, CDR2 SQIVND (reference sequence).

The chain is built from TRBV4-1 and TRBJ1-2, with D unresolved. Germline CDR1 MGHRA, CDR2 YSYEKL. Trimming pared 0 bases from V and 4 bases from J, leaving 21 bases between. The CDR3 extends over 18 amino acids. CDR3 bases: TGCGCCAGCAGCCAAGAAGCTCTGGCAGCGCCCGTAGGCTATGGCTACACCTTC. It is translated as CASSQEALAAPVGYGYTF.